These 30 T cell receptor beta chains came from one sample sequenced in a study of monozygotic twins with inflammatory bowel disease. Reanalyzing the 5' RACE reads, TCRdb keeps one entry per CDR3 protein, without DNA. The sample has roughly 330,000 distinct CDR3 sequences. The sequencing sample was made of blood. The receptors originated from a human donor with ulcerative colitis or Crohn's disease, or a healthy co-twin of an affected twin (not recorded which).

The rearrangement joins TRBV6-5 to TRBJ1-1; the D call of TRBD1 rests on TCRdb alone, since no DNA is present to check it. The V gene's germline CDR1 is MNHEY and CDR2 SVGAGI. The CDR3 length is 13 residues. The CDR3 is CASSYQGVSEAFF.

The J gene is TRBJ2-7, the V gene TRBV20-1. Germline V gene data show CDR1 as DFQATT and CDR2 as SNEGSKA (reference sequence). This CDR3 comprises 15 residues. The CDR3 sequence is CSAREGVADSGEQYF.

This rearrangement joins TRBV9 to TRBJ2-3. Germline lookup yields CDR1 SGDLS and CDR2 YYNGEE. The CDR3 runs to 12 residues. CDR3 residues: CASSANTDTQYF.

The chain combines TRBV20-1 with TRBJ1-3. The CDR3 contains 17 residues. Germline CDR1 DFQATT, CDR2 SNEGSKA (reference sequence). CDR3 residues: CSARDHAGLSSGNTIYF.

The V gene is TRBV4-3, the J gene TRBJ1-2; TCRdb returns TRBD1, unconfirmable since there is no DNA. Germline CDR1 and CDR2: LGHNA and YSLEER. CDR3 length equals 17 residues. The CDR3 reads CASSRGGRGRANYGYTF.

The chain employs TRBV6-5 and TRBJ1-4. Germline CDR1 is MNHEY and CDR2 is SVGAGI. This CDR3 spans 13 amino acids. CDR3 loop: CATGWAFNEKLFF.

This chain joins TRBV28 and TRBJ2-7; the D call from TCRdb, TRBD1, cannot be confirmed without DNA. This CDR3 region has 14 residues. Germline V gene data show CDR1 as MDHEN and CDR2 as SYDVKM. This CDR3 is CASSFGQAPYEQYF.

This chain connects TRBV29-1 to TRBJ1-1; TCRdb indicates TRBD1, and absent DNA this call remains unverified. The V gene's germline CDR1 is SQVTM and CDR2 ANQGSEA. This CDR3 has 12 amino acids. The CDR3 here is CSVKGGGAEAFF.

The genes are TRBV6-5 and TRBJ2-7; TCRdb's D call of TRBD1 is untestable without DNA. The CDR3 totals 13 residues. Germline CDR1 reads MNHEY; CDR2 reads SVGAGI. The CDR3 protein is CASRHRGLDEQYF.

V usage is TRBV7-9 and J usage is TRBJ1-2; the TCRdb D gene call, TRBD1, has no DNA to confirm it. CDR1 is SEHNR, CDR2 FQNEAQ, per germline (reference sequence). The CDR3 consists of 16 residues. The chain's CDR3 is CASSLAGGDRAYGYTF.

The rearrangement joins TRBV28 to TRBJ1-5; TCRdb picks TRBD1, but there is no DNA to check that call. Germline assignment: CDR1 MDHEN and CDR2 SYDVKM. The CDR3 contains 15 residues. This CDR3 is CASSLEGARNQPQHF.

The J gene is TRBJ1-1, the V gene TRBV18. The V gene's germline CDR1 is KGHSH and CDR2 LQKENI. The CDR3 extends over 15 amino acids. CDR3 in amino acids: CASSPRTSEGFEAFF.

This chain uses TRBV20-1 with TRBJ1-3. The CDR3 loop spans 12 amino acids. CDR1 is DFQATT, CDR2 SNEGSKA, per germline (reference sequence). The CDR3 loop is CSARDRGNTIYF.

CDR3 residues: CASSYGRNQETQYF. The genes are TRBV6-6 and TRBJ2-5; no DNA is available, so the TRBD2 call from TCRdb remains unchecked. This CDR3 region has 14 residues. CDR1 and CDR2 (germline): MNHNY, SVGAGI (reference sequence).

The gene calls are TRBV5-1 and TRBJ2-2; the TCRdb call, TRBD1, lacks DNA for checking. Looked up from germline, CDR1 is SGHRS and CDR2 is YFSETQ. The CDR3 has 16 amino acids. CDR3 sequence: CASSFQGGANTGELFF.

CDR3 in amino acids: CASSSETSADTQYF. The gene calls are TRBV7-2 and TRBJ2-3. The germline V gene has CDR1 SGHTA and CDR2 FQGNSA. CDR3 size: 14 residues.

The chain uses TRBV4-1 and TRBJ2-4; the D call of TRBD2 rests on TCRdb alone, since no DNA is present to check it. CDR1 MGHRA and CDR2 YSYEKL come from the germline V gene. This CDR3 spans 18 amino acids. CDR3 in amino acids: CASSPGLAGGRPKNIQYF.

V gene TRBV10-3 combines with J gene TRBJ1-1. Germline-derived CDR1 and CDR2 are ENHRY and SYGVKD. The CDR3 totals 14 residues. The CDR3 loop reads CAISDSLMNTEAFF.

The chain uses TRBV4-3 and TRBJ2-3; TCRdb names TRBD2, which stays unverified in the absence of DNA. This CDR3 has 15 amino acids. Germline CDR1 is LGHNA and CDR2 is YSLEER. The chain's CDR3 is CASSRGLVGTDTQYF.

The rearrangement joins TRBV6-1 to TRBJ2-3; TCRdb returns TRBD2, unconfirmable since there is no DNA. This CDR3 has 15 residues. Looked up from germline, CDR1 is MNHNS and CDR2 is SASEGT. The CDR3 sequence is CASSPRTSGTDTQYF.

V and J are TRBV27 and TRBJ2-1; TCRdb reports TRBD1, a call that lacks DNA to check it against. Germline CDR1 MNHEY, CDR2 SMNVEV (reference sequence). The CDR3 length is 17 residues. This CDR3 is CASSFDWAGALYNEQFF.

The rearrangement joins TRBV6-1 to TRBJ1-2; without DNA, the TCRdb call of TRBD1 cannot be checked. The CDR3 spans 15 residues. Germline V lookup: CDR1 MNHNS, CDR2 SASEGT. The CDR3 is CASSRPGTGDYGYTF.

The chain employs TRBV7-2 and TRBJ2-5; the TCRdb D gene call, TRBD2, has no DNA to confirm it. From germline, CDR1 is SGHTA and CDR2 FQGNSA. This CDR3 is 14 amino acids long. The CDR3 is CASSPKRGRETQYF.

The V call is TRBV5-4, the J call TRBJ2-3; TCRdb selects TRBD2, and the lack of DNA leaves this call unchecked. The CDR3 runs 14 residues. The germline V gene encodes CDR1 SGHNT and CDR2 YYREEE (reference sequence). The CDR3 sequence is CASSLGESADTQYF. The entire variable domain, with the rest obtained from reference TRBV5-4 and TRBJ2-3, is as follows: ETGVTQSPTHLIKTRGQQVTLRCSSQSGHNTVSWYQQALGQGPQFIFQYYREEENGRGNFPPRFSGLQFPNYSSELNVNALELDDSALYLCASSLGESADTQYFGPGTRLTVL.

This chain uses TRBV28 with TRBJ2-5; TCRdb outputs TRBD1, but without DNA this stays unchecked. This CDR3 contains 16 residues. Germline CDR1 MDHEN, CDR2 SYDVKM. CDR3 sequence: CASSYPTGRTGETQYF.

The V call is TRBV5-1, the J call TRBJ2-7; TCRdb returns TRBD1, unconfirmable since there is no DNA. Germline lookup yields CDR1 SGHRS and CDR2 YFSETQ. The CDR3 is made up of 15 amino acids. CDR3 residues: CASRRGQGASDEQYF.

Here the CDR3 reads CASSQAGAGETQYF. The chain uses TRBV4-1 and TRBJ2-5. The CDR3 length is 14 residues. Germline CDR1 MGHRA, CDR2 YSYEKL.

The gene calls are TRBV7-9 and TRBJ2-1; TCRdb selects TRBD1, and the lack of DNA leaves this call unchecked. The CDR3 spans 15 residues. Germline V gene lookup returns CDR1 SEHNR and CDR2 FQNEAQ (reference sequence). CDR3 sequence reads: CASSGGQTSKNEQFF.

The chain has TRBV20-1 and TRBJ2-5. The CDR3 sequence is 14 residues long. Germline V gene sequence: CDR1 DFQATT, CDR2 SNEGSKA (reference sequence). This CDR3 reads CSARPISLGETQYF.

CDR3 region: CAIGWTSSSTDTQYF. J is TRBJ2-3 and V is TRBV10-3; checking the TCRdb D call of TRBD2 is not possible without DNA. The CDR3 covers 15 residues. CDR1 is ENHRY and CDR2 is SYGVKD in the germline V gene.